Presented here are 31 T cell receptor beta chains from one specimen sequenced in a study of Ad26.COV2.S vaccination and SARS-CoV-2 variants. Clones were sequenced by immunoSEQ multiplex PCR, and TCRdb holds only the in-frame ones, with some missing. Among about 350,000 clones listed, roughly nine tenths were seen once. The specimen was peripheral blood, collected after recovery from COVID-19. These receptors were obtained from a human donor who had recovered from COVID-19.

The chain is built from TRBV14 and TRBJ1-3; unclear D gene. The CDR3 sequence is 14 residues long. The germline gives CDR1 SGHDN, CDR2 FVKESK. Between the trimmed V and J ends, which lost 10 bases and 0 bases, there was a span of 13 bases. The CDR3 region has the DNA TGTGCCACCCAACCTTCTAGCTCTGGAAACACCATATATTTT. It translates to CATQPSSSGNTIYF.

This chain connects TRBV9 to TRBJ1-1; 8 nucleotides agree with TRBD1. V shed 3 bases and J 1 base; nucleotides not matched to a gene: 5. This CDR3 contains 15 residues. Germline V lookup: CDR1 SGDLS, CDR2 YYNGEE. This CDR3 is CASSAFDRGNTEAFF. In DNA, the CDR3 is TGTGCCAGCAGCGCGTTCGACAGGGGGAACACTGAAGCTTTCTTT.

The chain employs TRBV28 and TRBJ2-5; 15 positions agree with TRBD2. Unmatched junction bases numbered 5, after V lost 4 bases and J lost 5 bases. Per germline, CDR1 MDHEN and CDR2 SYDVKM. This CDR3 contains 16 residues. CDR3 sequence reads: CASSSGTSGGFETQYF. DNA of the CDR3: TGTGCCAGCAGTTCCGGGACTAGCGGGGGGTTTGAGACCCAGTACTTC.

CDR3 in amino acids: CSASWQGREAFF. For the CDR3, the DNA is TGCAGTGCTAGTTGGCAGGGGCGGGAAGCTTTCTTT. The chain links TRBV20-1 to TRBJ1-1; tentative D call: TRBD1 (6 bases). Germline V gives CDR1 DFQATT, CDR2 SNEGSKA (reference sequence). The CDR3 consists of 12 residues. Trimming left V 3 bases short and J 8 bases short, with 13 bases between.

V gene TRBV4-1 combines with J gene TRBJ1-3; tentative D call: TRBD1 (5 bases). Germline CDR1 is MGHRA and CDR2 is YSYEKL. Trimming took 1 base from V and 2 from J, leaving 9 bases between them. This CDR3 comprises 15 residues. The chain's CDR3 is CASSQVRGTGNTIYF. The CDR3 nucleotides are TGCGCCAGCAGCCAAGTGCGGGGGACTGGAAACACCATATATTTT.

The chain links TRBV19 to TRBJ2-7, with unresolved D. The CDR3 is made up of 15 amino acids. Trimming left V 6 bases short and J 3 bases short, with 18 bases between. From germline, CDR1 is LNHDA and CDR2 SQIVND (reference sequence). DNA for the CDR3: TGTGCCAGTAGCTCACGGCACCAAGATAACTACGAGCAGTACTTC. Its protein product is CASSSRHQDNYEQYF.

This chain uses TRBV11-2 with TRBJ1-1; 8 bases line up with TRBD1. The germline CDR1 and CDR2 sequences are SGHAT and FQNNGV. The CDR3 consists of 15 residues. Trimming took 3 bases from V and 5 from J; bases not matched to a gene: 8. CDR3 residues: CASSLKQGVGTEAFF. The CDR3 DNA is TGTGCCAGCAGCTTGAAACAGGGGGTGGGGACTGAAGCTTTCTTT. The full variable domain, its missing parts supplied by reference TRBV11-2 and TRBJ1-1, is EAGVAQSPRYKIIEKRQSVAFWCNPISGHATLYWYQQILGQGPKLLIQFQNNGVVDDSQLPKDRFSAERLKGVDSTLKIQPAKLEDSAVYLCASSLKQGVGTEAFFGQGTRLTVV.

This chain links TRBV3-1 (or the pseudogene TRBV3-2) with TRBJ2-1, with 7 bases aligning to TRBD1. V lost 2 bases to trimming and J lost 2 bases; unmatched junction nucleotides: 3. This CDR3 is built from 15 residues. Germline CDR1 reads LGHDT; CDR2 reads YNNKEL (reference sequence). CDR3 amino acids: CASSQNRGTYNEQFF. Written as DNA, the CDR3 is TGTGCCAGCAGCCAAAACAGGGGAACCTACAATGAGCAGTTCTTC.

The chain employs TRBV5-4 and TRBJ2-7; D ambiguous. Per germline, CDR1 SGHNT and CDR2 YYREEE (reference sequence). The V gene lost 1 base and the J gene lost 1 base, with 6 bases spanning the gap. The CDR3 covers 13 residues. The CDR3 spells CASSLKGSYEQYF. CDR3 nucleotide sequence: TGTGCCAGCAGCTTGAAGGGATCCTACGAGCAGTACTTC. Based on the CDR3 plus reference TRBV5-4 and TRBJ2-7, the full variable domain is ETGVTQSPTHLIKTRGQQVTLRCSSQSGHNTVSWYQQALGQGPQFIFQYYREEENGRGNFPPRFSGLQFPNYSSELNVNALELDDSALYLCASSLKGSYEQYFGPGTRLTVT.

V is TRBV4-3 and J is TRBJ2-7; 9 positions match TRBD2. The germline V gene has CDR1 LGHNA and CDR2 YSLEER. The ends lost 0 bases at V and 0 bases at J; junction bases unmatched: 6. This CDR3 region has 17 residues. In DNA form, the CDR3 reads TGCGCCAGCAGCCAAGATCAGGCGGGAGGGGGCTCCTACGAGCAGTACTTC. This sequence encodes CASSQDQAGGGSYEQYF.

The rearrangement uses TRBV2 and TRBJ1-1, with TRBD1 as a possible D gene (6 bases). The germline V gene has CDR1 SNHLY and CDR2 FYNNEI. The CDR3 length is 13 residues. V shed 4 bases and J shed 7 bases, with 13 bases lying between them. CDR3 nucleotide sequence: TGTGCCAGCAGTGGGGGGCCCCTCTTTGAAGCTTTCTTT. This sequence encodes CASSGGPLFEAFF.

The CDR3 here is CASSLTGDTEAFF. The CDR3 bases are TGTGCCAGCAGCTTGACAGGGGACACTGAAGCTTTCTTT. This chain connects TRBV7-2 to TRBJ1-1; 8 bases line up with TRBD1. V lost 3 bases, J lost 3 bases, and 0 bases stayed unmatched. The CDR3 loop spans 13 amino acids. Germline V CDR1 and CDR2: SGHTA, FQGNSA.

In DNA form, the CDR3 reads TGTGCCAGCAGCCAAGGAGTGAGCCTGGCGGGGGGCACAGATACGCAGTATTTT. This codes for CASSQGVSLAGGTDTQYF. V is TRBV3-1 (or the pseudogene TRBV3-2) and J is TRBJ2-3; 7 bases map to TRBD2. Germline-derived CDR1 and CDR2 are LGHDT and YNNKEL (reference sequence). The CDR3 is made up of 18 amino acids. V dropped 1 base and J dropped 1; count of bases not matched to a gene: 11.

CDR3 DNA: TGTGCCAGCAGCTCCCGGGGCACAGGTCACGGCGGGGAGCTGTTTTTT. This translates into CASSSRGTGHGGELFF. The gene calls are TRBV7-6 and TRBJ2-2, with D perhaps matching TRBD1 or TRBD2 (5 bases each). The CDR3 extends over 16 amino acids. Germline loops: CDR1 SGHVS, CDR2 FNYEAQ. V lost 4 bases and J 7 bases, leaving 19 bases between the germline ends.

J is TRBJ1-4 and V is TRBV29-1, with a possible D match to TRBD1 (6 bases). From germline, CDR1 is SQVTM and CDR2 ANQGSEA. The CDR3 loop spans 15 amino acids. Trimming shortened V by 6 bases and J by 7 bases, and 21 bases separated the two germline ends. Here the CDR3 DNA reads TGCAGCGTCGACGACCCAGGCAGGGGCCCTGAAAAACTGTTTTTT. Amino acids: CSVDDPGRGPEKLFF.

The chain joins TRBV2 to TRBJ2-3, with 8 bases that match TRBD2. CDR1 is SNHLY and CDR2 is FYNNEI in the germline V gene. The CDR3 has 16 residues. V dropped 2 bases and J dropped 0; count of bases not matched to a gene: 4. DNA for the CDR3: TGTGCCAGCAGTGAAATGGCGGGGGGCAGCACAGATACGCAGTATTTT. It specifies CASSEMAGGSTDTQYF. Drawing the rest from reference TRBV2 and TRBJ2-3, the complete variable domain is EPEVTQTPSHQVTQMGQEVILRCVPISNHLYFYWYRQILGQKVEFLVSFYNNEISEKSEIFDDQFSVERPDGSNFTLKIRSTKLEDSAMYFCASSEMAGGSTDTQYFGPGTRLTVL.

The chain has TRBV10-3 and TRBJ2-7; D may be TRBD2 (5 bases). Germline CDR1 ENHRY, CDR2 SYGVKD. With 4 bases removed from V and 3 bases from J, the gap between germline ends came to 13 bases. CDR3 length equals 14 residues. CDR3 sequence (DNA): TGTGCCATCAGTGTCAAGGGAGTTGGCTACGAGCAGTACTTC. Protein product: CAISVKGVGYEQYF.

V and J are TRBV27 and TRBJ2-5; a weak D match, TRBD2 (6 bases). The germline V and J ends were trimmed by 4 bases and 1 base, with 10 bases remaining between them. The germline V gene encodes CDR1 MNHEY and CDR2 SMNVEV (reference sequence). CDR3 length equals 14 residues. The CDR3 DNA follows: TGTGCCAGCAGTTATGGGGGGACCCAAGAGACCCAGTACTTC. This sequence encodes CASSYGGTQETQYF.

This chain links TRBV6-2 or TRBV6-3 with TRBJ2-3; 10 bases line up with TRBD2. V lost 2 bases and J lost 2; bases outside the gene matches: 4. This CDR3 contains 16 residues. Germline V gene sequence: CDR1 MNHEY, CDR2 SVGEGT. Written as DNA, the CDR3 is TGTGCCAGCAGTTACCCACTAGCGGGAACCACAGATACGCAGTATTTT. The encoded protein is CASSYPLAGTTDTQYF.

The DNA of the CDR3 is TGTGCCAGTAGTAGTTTAGCGACTGCTAGCACAGATACGCAGTATTTT. Protein product: CASSSLATASTDTQYF. The chain couples TRBV19 to TRBJ2-3, with D possibly matching TRBD2 (5 bases). The V end was cut by 4 bases, the J end by 0 bases, with 14 bases between. Germline values: CDR1 LNHDA, CDR2 SQIVND (reference sequence). The CDR3 contains 16 residues.

The chain joins TRBV6-2 or TRBV6-3 to TRBJ1-4; possible D gene TRBD1, 6 bases. Trimming took 5 bases from V and 2 from J, leaving 15 bases between them. Germline V lookup: CDR1 MNHEY, CDR2 SVGEGT. The CDR3 totals 16 residues. CDR3 sequence: CASSTTGGPTNEKLFF. The CDR3 bases are TGTGCCAGCAGTACGACAGGAGGCCCTACTAATGAAAAACTGTTTTTT.

The V gene is TRBV7-9, the J gene TRBJ1-2; a possible D gene is TRBD1 (5 bases). The CDR3 is made up of 15 amino acids. The germline V and J ends were trimmed by 0 bases and 7 bases, with 15 bases remaining between them. Germline-derived CDR1 and CDR2 are SEHNR and FQNEAQ (reference sequence). CDR3 region: CASSLAPGLLGGYTF. The CDR3 coding sequence is TGTGCCAGCAGCTTAGCACCAGGGCTCTTGGGTGGCTACACCTTC.

This clone is a singleton in its sample. DNA for the CDR3: TGTGCCAGCAGCTCAATGAAGGGAGGATGGGACAAAAACATTCAGTACTTC. Its translation: CASSSMKGGWDKNIQYF. The rearrangement uses TRBV5-6 and TRBJ2-4; tentative D call: TRBD2 (6 bases). CDR3 length: 17 amino acids. Trimming took 3 bases from V and 3 from J, leaving 19 bases between them. The V gene's germline CDR1 is SGHDT and CDR2 YYEEEE.

V and J are TRBV6-5 and TRBJ2-7, with 7 bases that match TRBD1. CDR1 is MNHEY and CDR2 is SVGAGI in the germline V gene. V was pared by 2 bases and J by 2 bases, with 6 bases of the junction left unmatched. This CDR3 is 15 amino acids long. The CDR3 sequence is CASSYLRDRAYEQYF. CDR3 nucleotides: TGTGCCAGCAGTTACCTCCGGGACAGAGCCTACGAGCAGTACTTC.

J is TRBJ1-1 and V is TRBV19; 8 bases are shared with TRBD1. CDR3 length: 16 residues. The germline gives CDR1 LNHDA, CDR2 SQIVND (reference sequence). V lost 1 base, J lost 5 bases, and 9 bases stayed unmatched. CDR3 in DNA: TGTGCCAGTAGTATAGGCCGCAGGGGGCGAGAGACTGAAGCTTTCTTT. It is translated as CASSIGRRGRETEAFF.

The chain links TRBV6-1 to TRBJ2-3, with a possible D match to TRBD2 (5 bases). Germline CDR1 MNHNS, CDR2 SASEGT. The germline V and J ends were trimmed by 4 bases and 1 base, with 15 bases remaining between them. The CDR3 extends over 16 amino acids. In DNA form, the CDR3 reads TGTGCCAGCAGTGTGCGAACGGGATTTGGCACAGATACGCAGTATTTT. It translates to CASSVRTGFGTDTQYF.

This clone showed up just a few times. The chain joins TRBV5-1 to TRBJ1-2; D is undetermined. CDR3 length: 16 residues. Trimming removed 3 bases from V and 0 bases from J, with 15 bases in between. From germline, CDR1 is SGHRS and CDR2 YFSETQ. DNA for the CDR3: TGCGCCAGCAGCTCACATCAGGATTCAGCTAACTATGGCTACACCTTC. Translation: CASSSHQDSANYGYTF.

The chain uses TRBV6-5 and TRBJ1-2, with 9 bases fitting TRBD1. CDR1 and CDR2 from the germline V gene are MNHEY and SVGAGI. Germline trimming cut 6 bases from V and 6 bases from J; bases unmatched to any gene: 5. The CDR3 loop spans 13 amino acids. CDR3 region: CASRRGQGHGYTF. As DNA, the CDR3 is TGTGCCAGCAGACGGGGACAGGGACATGGCTACACCTTC.

The chain combines TRBV12-3 or TRBV12-4 with TRBJ1-6, with D hard to call. Trimming left V 5 bases short and J 9 bases short, with 11 bases between. The CDR3 is 13 amino acids. This chain's CDR3 is CASSVGQVSPLHF. The CDR3 DNA reads as TGTGCCAGCAGTGTTGGGCAGGTTTCACCCCTCCACTTT.

V and J are TRBV2 and TRBJ1-2, with D maybe TRBD1 (6 bases). CDR1 is SNHLY and CDR2 is FYNNEI in the germline V gene. With 6 bases removed from V and 3 bases from J, the gap between germline ends came to 14 bases. The CDR3 is made up of 14 amino acids. CDR3 amino acids: CASRWGQSYYGYTF. The DNA for the CDR3 is TGTGCCAGCAGATGGGGACAAAGTTACTATGGCTACACCTTC.

The chain carries TRBV9 and TRBJ2-1; 12 bases match TRBD2. Germline V gene lookup returns CDR1 SGDLS and CDR2 YYNGEE. The trim removed 4 bases at V and 1 base at J, leaving 9 bases unmatched. The CDR3 totals 18 residues. The CDR3 region has the DNA TGTGCCAGCAGCTCAAAGACTAGCGGGGGACTTTCCTACAATGAGCAGTTCTTC. Encoded protein: CASSSKTSGGLSYNEQFF.